This T cell receptor (beta chain) was captured by sequencing in a study of neoadjuvant anti-PD-1 for oral cavity cancer. Study-level background: Non-progressing patients received a fourth nivolumab dose near day 43, then surgery on days 50-56.

Only in-frame clones appear in the TCRdb table, and some are missing; sequencing was by immunoSEQ multiplex PCR. The sample records 50,000 to 65,000 clones, 79% being singletons. This clone was seen repeatedly, ten times or more. This sample comprised PBMCs, obtained before nivolumab (anti-PD-1) treatment. The sequence was collected from a person aged 35 to 85 with oral cavity squamous cell carcinoma.

The CDR3 region has the DNA TGCGCCAGCAGTCGAGACCCGGGACAGCGAAGCTATGGCTACACCTTC. It encodes CASSRDPGQRSYGYTF. The chain employs TRBV4-1 and TRBJ1-2, with 7 positions matching TRBD1. CDR1 and CDR2 (germline): MGHRA, YSYEKL. This CDR3 is 16 amino acids long. J was trimmed by 4 bases and V by 6 bases; bases with no gene match: 14.